This record covers a single TCR beta chain. Seattle patients were enrolled during active infection and followed longitudinally. The sample is drawn from a study of blood T cell repertoires in COVID-19. Study at large: Sites in the United States, Italy and Spain provided acute and convalescent COVID-19 samples. T cells, B-cell-depleted T cells, or PBMCs supplied cDNA or gDNA.

This CDR3 has 18 amino acids. With V trimmed by 1 base and J by 7 bases, 15 bases remained unmatched. Per germline, CDR1 SQVTM and CDR2 ANQGSEA. In the original analysis: Amplification of reference gene primers provided the estimated nucleated cell counts. Libraries were prepared by immunoSEQ multiplex PCR; TCRdb keeps only in-frame clonotypes and omits some of them. The V and J calls and the clone size are those of that table, but D and trimming were determined from the DNA. The sample lists more than 250,000 clones; approximately 90% were seen once. Sequences were obtained from peripheral blood. This receptor was obtained from a woman aged 30 to 39 with COVID-19, enrolled during active disease. The chain has TRBV29-1 and TRBJ2-1; 11 nucleotides align to TRBD2. The CDR3: CSVEASSLRLAGLNEQFF. CDR3 DNA: TGCAGCGTTGAAGCGTCGTCACTTAGACTAGCGGGGCTTAATGAGCAGTTCTTC.